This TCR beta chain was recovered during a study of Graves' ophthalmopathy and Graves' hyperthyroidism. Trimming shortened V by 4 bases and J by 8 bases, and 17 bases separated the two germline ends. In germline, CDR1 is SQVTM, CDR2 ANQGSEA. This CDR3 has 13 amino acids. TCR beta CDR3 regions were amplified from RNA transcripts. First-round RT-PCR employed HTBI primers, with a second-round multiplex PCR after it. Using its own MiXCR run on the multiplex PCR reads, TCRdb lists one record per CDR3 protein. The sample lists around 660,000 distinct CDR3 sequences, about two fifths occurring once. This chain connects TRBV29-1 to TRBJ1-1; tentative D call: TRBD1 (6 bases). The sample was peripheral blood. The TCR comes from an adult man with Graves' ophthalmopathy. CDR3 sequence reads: CSVGVAGAYEAFF. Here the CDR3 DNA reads TGCAGCGTTGGAGTAGCGGGGGCCTACGAAGCTTTCTTT.